This T cell receptor beta chain was sequenced for a study of cytomegalovirus exposure and HLA in healthy donors. General study results and limits: Sequencing artifact likely explains a cluster of highly shared sequence variants.

PCR amplification relied on 60 Vbeta primers (plus 13 Jbeta primers). Some clones are missing from TCRdb's copy, which holds only in-frame ones; the method was immunoSEQ multiplex PCR. The sample consists of 120,000 to 150,000 clones, roughly four fifths of them appearing once. Turning to this clone: The antigen is undetermined.

Germline V CDR1 and CDR2: SGHRS, YFSETQ. Trimming removed 2 bases from V and 4 bases from J, with 4 bases in between. The CDR3 runs 12 residues. The chain joins TRBV5-1 to TRBJ1-3; D ambiguous. The sequence was obtained from a man between 35 and 55 years old in good health and CMV-seropositive. The sequencing input was PBMCs. The CDR3 DNA follows: TGCGCCAGCAGCTTCGAGGGAAACACCATATATTTT. It is translated as CASSFEGNTIYF.